The clone carrying this T cell receptor (beta chain) counts as medium-sized by frequency. Multiplex touch-down PCR amplified TRB using TRB-A and TRB-B pools in one tube. TCRdb reprocessed the multiplex PCR reads and reports one entry per CDR3 protein, with no DNA. The table lists about 3,400 distinct CDR3 sequences. The source of the sample is a study of T cell clusters in autoimmune cytopenias. Overall study: Healthy donor controls had a mean age of around 57 years and median age of roughly 60 years. TRB sequencing had a median approximately 50,000 reads and 2,350 distinct clonotypes per sample.

Each sample's input was approximately 0.25 ug genomic DNA, some 38,000 genome equivalents. CDR1 is SEHNR, CDR2 FQNEAQ, per germline (reference sequence). The CDR3 consists of 15 residues. The sample was also linked to a second study, of T cell repertoires in aging, cancer and after chemotherapy. That report adds: Compared with age-matched healthy donors, untreated hematological or solid cancer patients showed higher blood TCR clonality.

Input material: peripheral blood. The chain couples TRBV7-9 to TRBJ2-1; with no DNA, the TCRdb D assignment of TRBD2 cannot be verified. The TCR sequence derives from a human donor in good health. This chain's CDR3 is CASSPQGGPYNEQFF.